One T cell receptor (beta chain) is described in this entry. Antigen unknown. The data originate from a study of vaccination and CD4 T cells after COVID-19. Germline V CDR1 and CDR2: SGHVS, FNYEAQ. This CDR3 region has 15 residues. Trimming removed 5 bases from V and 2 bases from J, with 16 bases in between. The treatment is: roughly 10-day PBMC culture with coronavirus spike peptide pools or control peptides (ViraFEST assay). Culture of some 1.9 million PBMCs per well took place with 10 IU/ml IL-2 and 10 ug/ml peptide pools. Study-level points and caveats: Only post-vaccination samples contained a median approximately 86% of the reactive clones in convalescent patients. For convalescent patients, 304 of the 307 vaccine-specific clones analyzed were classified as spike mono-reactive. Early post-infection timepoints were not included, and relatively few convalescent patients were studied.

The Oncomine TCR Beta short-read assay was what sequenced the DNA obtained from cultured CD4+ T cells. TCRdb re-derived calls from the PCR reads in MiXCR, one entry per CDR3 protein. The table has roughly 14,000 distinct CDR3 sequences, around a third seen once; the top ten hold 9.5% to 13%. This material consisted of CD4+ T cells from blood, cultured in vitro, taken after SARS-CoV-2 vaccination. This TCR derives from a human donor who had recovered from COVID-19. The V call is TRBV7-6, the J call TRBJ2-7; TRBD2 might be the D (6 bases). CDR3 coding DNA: TGTGCCAGCAGCCGTGACCTGCGGGGAACCTACGAGCAGTACTTC. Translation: CASSRDLRGTYEQYF. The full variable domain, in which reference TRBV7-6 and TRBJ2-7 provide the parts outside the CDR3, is GAGVSQSPRYKVTKRGQDVALRCDPISGHVSLYWYRQALGQGPEFLTYFNYEAQQDKSGLPNDRFSAERPEGSISTLTIQRTEQRDSAMYRCASSRDLRGTYEQYFGPGTRLTVT.